This T cell receptor (beta chain) was observed in a study of cytomegalovirus exposure and HLA in healthy donors. Whole-study results and caveats: Follow-up analysis found HLA locus-dependent TCR association rates, highest for DRB1 and lowest for HLA-C. A link between a missense DCLRE1C variant and TCR beta V- and J-gene trimming emerged from a later analysis. The Asian-associated ancestry cluster reportedly had fewer N-insertions than the 666-donor mean in a later analysis.

This clone was recorded a few times. Its target is unknown. CDR1 is MNHNY and CDR2 is SVGAGI in the germline V gene (reference sequence). The CDR3 consists of 14 residues. Trimming shortened V by 2 bases and J by 1 base, and 8 bases separated the two germline ends. Use of 60 Vbeta and 13 Jbeta primers characterized the PCR. Some clones are missing from TCRdb's copy, which holds only in-frame ones; the method was immunoSEQ multiplex PCR. Among 100,000 to 150,000 clones listed, about 80% were seen once. The V gene is TRBV6-6, the J gene TRBJ1-1; D may be TRBD1 (6 bases). Sequenced: PBMCs. The sequence was obtained from a woman aged 40 to 49 in good health and CMV-seropositive. Here the CDR3 DNA reads TGTGCCAGCAGTTACGGGGGGGCGAACACTGAAGCTTTCTTT. This translates into CASSYGGANTEAFF.